This T cell receptor beta chain appears in the sequencing data of a study of blood T cell repertoires in COVID-19. Study context: Samples of COVID-19 (acute and convalescent) were obtained from the United States, Italy and Spain. In each case, the material was cDNA or gDNA derived from T cells, B-cell-depleted T cells, or PBMCs.

Seattle's cohort entered during active infection and was followed longitudinally. Per the authors' pipeline: Reference gene primer amplification gave nucleated cell count estimates. Clones were sequenced by immunoSEQ multiplex PCR, and TCRdb holds only the in-frame ones, with some missing. For V, J and clone size, that table is used; D and trimming come from the DNA. The sample contains roughly 200,000 clones, less than 95% of which appear only once. The sequencing input was peripheral blood. The source is a man aged 30 to 39 with COVID-19, enrolled during active disease.

The chain's CDR3 is CASRSGQGLYEQYF. Here the CDR3 DNA reads TGTGCCAGCAGGTCGGGACAGGGCCTCTACGAGCAGTACTTC. The V gene is TRBV6-5, the J gene TRBJ2-7; 9 bases are shared with TRBD1. Germline lookup yields CDR1 MNHEY and CDR2 SVGAGI. V lost 6 bases, J lost 3 bases, and 6 bases stayed unmatched. The CDR3 length is 14 residues.